Presented here are 14 T cell receptor beta chains from one specimen sequenced in a study of CD8 T cells in ankylosing spondylitis. One entry per CDR3 protein, called by TCRdb with MiXCR from the 5' RACE reads. The table has 350,000 or so distinct CDR3 sequences, around a tenth seen once. Sequenced input: blood, either unsorted or a sorted T cell fraction (not recorded which). These receptors were collected from a female donor with ankylosing spondylitis or in good health (not recorded which).

This clonotype was counted ten times or more. This sequence joins TRBV6-1 and TRBJ2-3, with D unclear. V lost 7 bases, J lost 1 base, and 9 bases lay in between. Germline V lookup: CDR1 MNHNS, CDR2 SASEGT. The CDR3 is 13 residues long. CDR3 loop: CASTARRTDTQYF. In nucleotides, the CDR3 is TGTGCCAGCACGGCCCGACGCACAGATACGCAGTATTTT.

The rearrangement joins TRBV20-1 to TRBJ1-1, with unresolved D. The V end lost 1 base, the J end lost 0 bases, and 24 bases lay between the germline ends. The CDR3 totals 19 residues. Germline V gene lookup returns CDR1 DFQATT and CDR2 SNEGSKA (reference sequence). The CDR3 reads CSARVPLGSQRVVNTEAFF. The CDR3 bases are TGCAGTGCTAGAGTTCCTCTCGGGTCACAGAGGGTTGTGAACACTGAAGCTTTCTTT.

In regard to this clonotype: A much larger clone differs by one base, so this may be a read error. This chain links TRBV11-2 with TRBJ2-3; TRBD2 matches 16 bases. The CDR3 is made up of 19 amino acids. CDR1 is SGHAT and CDR2 is FQNNGV in the germline V gene. The CDR3 DNA sequence: TGTGCCAGCTGCTTAGTAGGGACTAGCGGGAGGGCCATGGCAGATACGCAGTATTTT. Translation gives CASCLVGTSGRAMADTQYF.

This clonotype is a singleton in its sample. The chain employs TRBV6-5 and TRBJ2-1; 9 positions match TRBD1. The germline CDR1 and CDR2 sequences are MNHEY and SVGAGI. The CDR3 covers 15 residues. The V segment lost 5 bases and the J segment 7 bases; nucleotides outside the gene matches: 9. CDR3 in DNA: TGTGCCAGCAGTACTGGACAGGGGCGAAGGAATGAGCAGTTCTTC. Protein sequence: CASSTGQGRRNEQFF.

This clonotype was recorded at least ten times. This chain connects TRBV6-1 to TRBJ1-3; D not resolved. Germline CDR1 reads MNHNS; CDR2 reads SASEGT. V was clipped by 0 bases and J by 5 bases, with 5 bases between them. CDR3 length equals 13 residues. CDR3 sequence reads: CASSEAGRNTIYF. Here the CDR3 DNA reads TGTGCCAGCAGTGAAGCAGGGCGAAACACCATATATTTT.

This clonotype occurred many times. J is TRBJ2-5 and V is TRBV18, with unresolved D. Trimming removed 2 bases from V and 3 bases from J, with 1 base in between. CDR1 and CDR2 (germline): KGHSH, LQKENI. The CDR3 length is 11 residues. DNA of the CDR3: TGTGCCAGCTCACCAGAAGAGACCCAGTACTTC. Translated, it gives CASSPEETQYF.

In the case of this clonotype: A much larger clone sits a single nucleotide away, making a read error possible. The chain recombines TRBV20-1 with TRBJ1-2; no clear D. The germline CDR1 and CDR2 sequences are DFQATT and SNEGSKA (reference sequence). The CDR3 runs 13 residues. The CDR3 region has the DNA TGCAGTGCTAGAGGTGGGGAACGAGATGGCGACACCTTC. The encoded protein is CSARGGERDGDTF.

This clonotype was seen many times. This rearrangement joins TRBV20-1 to TRBJ1-3; no clear D. The CDR3 spans 14 residues. Germline values: CDR1 DFQATT, CDR2 SNEGSKA (reference sequence). The ends were cut back, 6 bases at V and 0 bases at J, with 12 bases in the middle. DNA for the CDR3: TGCAGTGCGACCACGTTCAGCTCTGGAAACACCATATATTTT. This sequence encodes CSATTFSSGNTIYF.

In its sample, this clonotype was seen many times. The chain carries TRBV5-1 and TRBJ2-1; 8 bases line up with TRBD2. The CDR3 length is 15 residues. With V trimmed by 0 bases and J by 7 bases, 6 bases remained unmatched. Germline V CDR1 and CDR2: SGHRS, YFSETQ. CDR3 DNA sequence: TGCGCCAGCAGCTTGGAGAGCGGGGGTTGGAATGAGCAGTTCTTC. It codes for CASSLESGGWNEQFF.

The CDR3 loop is CASSIDTSNQPQHF. The CDR3 nucleotides read TGCGCCAGCAGCATCGACACTAGCAATCAGCCCCAGCATTTT. The chain is built from TRBV5-1 and TRBJ1-5; D is uncertain. CDR3 length: 14 residues. CDR1 and CDR2 from the germline V gene are SGHRS and YFSETQ. Trimming took off 4 bases at V and 0 bases at J, with 8 bases between the two ends.

The chain carries TRBV5-1 and TRBJ2-2; TRBD1 is a possible D gene (5 bases). V was cut by 0 bases and J by 6 bases, with 12 bases left in between. CDR1 is SGHRS, CDR2 YFSETQ, per germline. The CDR3 consists of 15 residues. CDR3 residues: CASSLGQGAPGELFF. CDR3 nucleotides: TGCGCCAGCAGCTTGGGGCAGGGCGCCCCCGGGGAGCTGTTTTTT.

The table lists this clonotype with many counts. V is TRBV6-1 and J is TRBJ1-1; 8 positions agree with TRBD1. Germline V gene data show CDR1 as MNHNS and CDR2 as SASEGT. CDR3 length: 14 amino acids. With V trimmed by 6 bases and J by 3 bases, 6 bases remained unmatched. CDR3 in amino acids: CASRTEDRDTEAFF. The CDR3, as DNA: TGTGCCAGCAGAACTGAGGACAGGGACACTGAAGCTTTCTTT.

This clonotype came up many times. For the CDR3, the DNA is TGCAGTGCTAGAGATCGGAGCGGGGCGCTTCACTACGAGCAGTACTTC. It specifies CSARDRSGALHYEQYF. This chain links TRBV20-1 with TRBJ2-7; 7 bases are a match to TRBD2. Trimming removed 0 bases from V and 3 bases from J; junction bases left unmatched: 11. The CDR3 length is 16 residues. In germline, CDR1 is DFQATT, CDR2 SNEGSKA (reference sequence).

This clonotype was observed at least ten times. V is TRBV4-2 and J is TRBJ2-3; 8 nucleotides agree with TRBD2. V shed 2 bases, J shed 4 bases, and the junction held 11 bases outside the gene matches. The germline V gene has CDR1 LGHNA and CDR2 YNFKEQ. The CDR3 is 17 amino acids. CDR3 residues: CASSQKSPGLVSDTQYF. Here the CDR3 DNA reads TGTGCCAGCAGCCAAAAATCCCCGGGACTAGTGTCAGATACGCAGTATTTT.